The present TCR beta chain was sequenced within a study of OX40 agonist ivuxolimab in advanced cancers. Study overall: Subjects had a mean age of about 57 years, with a range of about 23 to 85; 82.7% were male.

Only in-frame clones appear in the TCRdb table, and some are missing; sequencing was by immunoSEQ multiplex PCR. This sample has around 48,000 clones, with nearly 85% found just once. Sampled blood was obtained at baseline, cycle 4 day 1, and cycle 7 day 1. The sample here was CD4+ or CD8+ T cells sorted from blood, taken in a trial of the OX40 agonist ivuxolimab. The source is an adult with an advanced solid tumor such as melanoma, head and neck, liver or kidney cancer.

CDR3 protein: CASSLALAGGPDTQYF. CDR3 in DNA: TGTGCCAGCAGCTTAGCACTAGCGGGGGGGCCGGATACGCAGTATTTT. This chain uses TRBV7-8 with TRBJ2-3, with 13 positions matching TRBD2. Germline lookup yields CDR1 SGHVS and CDR2 FQNEAQ. The CDR3 totals 16 residues. V was pared by 0 bases and J by 6 bases, with 3 bases of the junction left unmatched. Full variable domain (missing parts from reference TRBV7-8 and TRBJ2-3): GAGVSQSPRYKVAKRGQDVALRCDPISGHVSLFWYQQALGQGPEFLTYFQNEAQLDKSGLPSDRFFAERPEGSVSTLKIQRTQQEDSAVYLCASSLALAGGPDTQYFGPGTRLTVL.